This T cell receptor (beta chain) was sequenced during a study of T cell responses to AZD1222 COVID-19 vaccine. This CDR3 is 13 amino acids long. TCRdb's table, derived via immunoSEQ multiplex PCR, lists solely in-frame clones and lacks some. The data show 100,000 to 150,000 clones, more than 85% seen once. The chain uses TRBV12-2 and TRBJ1-4; TRBD1, the table's D call, lacks a check against the DNA. TRBV12-2 is labeled a pseudogene. The clonotype originates from an adult who received the AZD1222 COVID-19 vaccine. The sample consisted of peripheral blood, taken 28 days after the second AZD1222 dose. The CDR3 loop is CASPGTGNEKLFF. CDR3 DNA: TGTGCAAGTCCGGGGACAGGGAATGAAAAACTGTTTTTT.